This T cell receptor (beta chain) comes out of a study of control samples from healthy donors and cancer patients. V was trimmed by 1 base and J by 3 bases, leaving 4 bases between them. CDR1 SGHTA and CDR2 FQGNSA come from the germline V gene. The CDR3 sequence is 12 residues long. Here immunoSEQ multiplex PCR was the method, and the copy in TCRdb shows in-frame clones only, minus some. The sample lists roughly 120,000 clones; more than 85% were seen once. The chain links TRBV7-2 to TRBJ2-7; D call uncertain. The TCR was taken from a man over 45 with head and neck cancer. The sequenced sample consisted of PBMCs. CDR3: CASSLVGYEQYF. The CDR3 DNA reads TGTGCCAGCAGCTTAGTTGGCTACGAGCAGTACTTC. The full variable domain, with the rest looked up from reference TRBV7-2 and TRBJ2-7, is GAGVSQSPSNKVTEKGKDVELRCDPISGHTALYWYRQSLGQGLEFLIYFQGNSAPDKSGLPSDRFSAERTGGSVSTLTIQRTQQEDSAVYLCASSLVGYEQYFGPGTRLTVT.